The clone carrying this T cell receptor beta chain showed up just a few times. This sample was taken from a study of blood T cell repertoires in COVID-19. At the level of the study: Samples came from the United States, Italy and Spain, spanning acute and convalescent COVID-19. T cells, B-cell-depleted T cells, or PBMCs provided the cDNA or gDNA that served as material.

Profiled with immunoSEQ multiplex PCR; TCRdb holds only in-frame clones, not every one. The sample yields about 180,000 clones, approximately 83% seen once. CDR1 is LNHDA and CDR2 is SQIVND in the germline V gene (reference sequence). This CDR3 contains 14 residues. The V gene lost 8 bases and the J gene lost 0 bases, with 11 bases spanning the gap. The sequenced sample was peripheral blood. This receptor was identified in a woman aged 40 to 50 with COVID-19, enrolled during active disease. This chain uses TRBV19 with TRBJ1-3; no clear D gene. CDR3 region: CASWHRSSGNTIYF. In DNA form, the CDR3 reads TGTGCCAGTTGGCACCGAAGCTCTGGAAACACCATATATTTT.